This entry lists 26 T cell receptor beta chains sequenced from one sample in a study of T cell repertoires in cytomegalovirus infection (dated by TCRdb to the late 2010s). TCRdb records Illumina HiSeq 1500 as the sequencer. TCRdb itself trimmed the public reads at Q25 with fastp, ran MiXCR and retained productive beta chains. CDR3 protein duplicates are merged, each entry listing the most common genes and DNA. The sample profile shows around 550,000 distinct CDR3 sequences; around a quarter of them were found once. The top ten hold roughly 13% of the sample. Material: PBMCs. The source is a human donor in good health (CMV status not recorded). Some clones in this sample may be carry-over from other donors' samples.

The chain employs TRBV28 and TRBJ2-1; D perhaps matches TRBD2 (6 bases). The CDR3 covers 15 residues. Germline V lookup: CDR1 MDHEN, CDR2 SYDVKM. The V end lost 5 bases, the J end lost 1 base, and 12 bases lay between the germline ends. Here the CDR3 DNA reads TGTGCCAGCAGTGAGGAGGGCCTATCCTACAATGAGCAGTTCTTC. This gives the protein CASSEEGLSYNEQFF.

CDR3 DNA sequence: TGTGCCAGCAGTTACTCGAATGGTAACACCGGGGAGCTGTTTTTT. Residues: CASSYSNGNTGELFF. This rearrangement joins TRBV6-6 to TRBJ2-2; unclear D gene. CDR1 is MNHNY, CDR2 SVGAGI, per germline (reference sequence). Trimming took off 0 bases at V and 2 bases at J, with 7 bases between the two ends. The CDR3 is made up of 15 amino acids.

The chain employs TRBV11-2 and TRBJ1-5; D gene uncertain. From germline, CDR1 is SGHAT and CDR2 FQNNGV. The CDR3 is 13 residues long. Trimming stripped 3 bases from V and 5 bases from J, with 8 bases between. Here the CDR3 reads CASSFTRDQPQHF. Here the CDR3 DNA reads TGTGCCAGCAGCTTCACACGGGATCAGCCCCAGCATTTT.

The gene calls are TRBV29-1 and TRBJ1-1; D gene ambiguous. This CDR3 is built from 12 residues. Germline V CDR1 and CDR2: SQVTM, ANQGSEA. The V and J ends lost 6 bases and 5 bases respectively, with 13 bases between them. The CDR3 sequence: CSVESTWTEAFF. CDR3 bases: TGCAGCGTCGAATCTACGTGGACTGAAGCTTTCTTT.

Ten or more counts support this clonotype. The chain carries TRBV7-2 and TRBJ2-3, with D unresolved. The CDR3 totals 14 residues. Per germline, CDR1 SGHTA and CDR2 FQGNSA. V was clipped by 2 bases and J by 1 base, with 7 bases between them. Written as DNA, the CDR3 is TGTGCCAGCAGCTTATTTAGTGGCACAGATACGCAGTATTTT. Residues: CASSLFSGTDTQYF. Together with reference TRBV7-2 and TRBJ2-3, the CDR3 gives the full variable domain: GAGVSQSPSNKVTEKGKDVELRCDPISGHTALYWYRQSLGQGLEFLIYFQGNSAPDKSGLPSDRFSAERTGGSVSTLTIQRTQQEDSAVYLCASSLFSGTDTQYFGPGTRLTVL.

The chain recombines TRBV12-3 or TRBV12-4 with TRBJ1-6; D call uncertain. V was pared by 8 bases and J by 5 bases, with 10 bases between. The CDR3 is 13 residues long. The CDR3 DNA reads as TGTGCCAGCTTGTGGGGTAATAATTCACCCCTCCACTTT. As protein: CASLWGNNSPLHF.

V and J are TRBV12-3 or TRBV12-4 and TRBJ2-1; no firm D call. The V and J ends lost 4 bases and 6 bases respectively, with 7 bases between them. There are 12 residues in the CDR3. The CDR3 nucleotides are TGTGCCAGCAGTTCCTTTGGCAATGAGCAGTTCTTC. Residues: CASSSFGNEQFF.

This clonotype was picked up one time. The J gene is TRBJ2-5, the V gene TRBV5-1; TRBD1 matches at 12 bases. Trimming cost V 3 bases and J 5 bases; bases outside gene matches: 11. Germline CDR1 is SGHRS and CDR2 is YFSETQ. The CDR3 runs 17 residues. CDR3: CASSSGTGGPYVETQYF. CDR3 sequence (DNA): TGCGCCAGCAGCTCGGGGACAGGGGGCCCCTATGTGGAGACCCAGTACTTC. Full variable domain (rest looked up from reference TRBV5-1 and TRBJ2-5): KAGVTQTPRYLIKTRGQQVTLSCSPISGHRSVSWYQQTPGQGLQFLFEYFSETQRNKGNFPGRFSGRQFSNSRSEMNVSTLELGDSALYLCASSSGTGGPYVETQYFGPGTRLLVL.

This clonotype occurred a few times. V and J are TRBV4-1 and TRBJ2-3; 9 nucleotides agree with TRBD1. The CDR3 is made up of 14 amino acids. Germline CDR1 and CDR2: MGHRA and YSYEKL. After removal of 1 base from V and 4 bases from J, the junction contained 0 bases not matched to a gene. The CDR3 region is CASSQGTGADTQYF. The CDR3 region has the DNA TGCGCCAGCAGCCAAGGGACAGGGGCAGATACGCAGTATTTT.

Written as DNA, the CDR3 is TGCAGTGCGAGGGCGGGAAGGAGCACAGATACGCAGTATTTT. This codes for CSARAGRSTDTQYF. The chain recombines TRBV20-1 with TRBJ2-3, with a tentative D call TRBD2 (6 bases). The CDR3 sequence is 14 residues long. Germline V gene sequence: CDR1 DFQATT, CDR2 SNEGSKA (reference sequence). Trimming removed 6 bases from V and 0 bases from J, with 13 bases in between.

Only a few counts were recorded for this clonotype. The rearrangement joins TRBV6-5 to TRBJ2-3, with 14 bases matching TRBD2. CDR3 size: 16 residues. CDR1 is MNHEY, CDR2 SVGAGI, per germline. With 7 bases clipped from V and 2 bases from J, the junction kept 5 bases outside the gene matches. CDR3 bases: TGTGCCAGCAACGAGGGACTAGCGGGGGTCACAGATACGCAGTATTTT. Translated, it gives CASNEGLAGVTDTQYF.

This sequence joins TRBV6-1 and TRBJ2-7; 7 bases are a match to TRBD1. The germline CDR1 and CDR2 sequences are MNHNS and SASEGT. The CDR3 is 15 residues long. V trimming: 5 bases; J trimming: 2 bases; junction bases outside the gene matches: 9. In DNA, the CDR3 is TGTGCCAGCAGTTACGCGGCAGGGGGAGCCTACGAGCAGTACGTC. The encoded protein is CASSYAAGGAYEQYV.

V and J are TRBV20-1 and TRBJ2-4; TRBD1 might be the D (5 bases). The germline gives CDR1 DFQATT, CDR2 SNEGSKA (reference sequence). The CDR3 runs 14 residues. With 0 bases removed from V and 9 bases from J, the gap between germline ends came to 15 bases. The CDR3 loop is CSARDQQVLSIQYF. The CDR3 DNA reads as TGCAGTGCTAGAGATCAACAGGTTTTGAGCATTCAGTACTTC.

The chain links TRBV2 to TRBJ1-3, with 8 bases aligning to TRBD1. The CDR3 runs 15 residues. Trimming took 10 bases from V and 2 from J; bases not matched to a gene: 10. The germline CDR1 and CDR2 sequences are SNHLY and FYNNEI. The CDR3 region has the DNA TGTGCCACCACACAACGGACAGGGCCTGGAAACACCATATATTTT. Translation: CATTQRTGPGNTIYF. The variable domain in full, with the rest retrieved from reference TRBV2 and TRBJ1-3, is EPEVTQTPSHQVTQMGQEVILRCVPISNHLYFYWYRQILGQKVEFLVSFYNNEISEKSEIFDDQFSVERPDGSNFTLKIRSTKLEDSAMYFCATTQRTGPGNTIYFGEGSWLTVV.

At least ten counts were recorded for this clonotype. CDR3 bases: TGTGCCAGCAAGCACAGGTGGGGAGGCACTGAAGCTTTCTTT. It yields the protein CASKHRWGGTEAFF. This rearrangement joins TRBV12-3 or TRBV12-4 to TRBJ1-1; tentative D call: TRBD1 (5 bases). The CDR3 runs 14 residues. The V gene lost 7 bases and the J gene lost 4 bases, with 16 bases spanning the gap.

This clonotype has just a few counts. This chain uses TRBV7-8 with TRBJ1-6, with D unresolved. V shed 1 base and J shed 6 bases, with 16 bases lying between them. Looked up from germline, CDR1 is SGHVS and CDR2 is FQNEAQ. The CDR3 loop spans 17 amino acids. The DNA for the CDR3 is TGTGCCAGCAGCTTAGGATCAGGAGGGAGTGGTAATTCACCCCTCCACTTT. It translates to CASSLGSGGSGNSPLHF. Based on the CDR3 plus reference TRBV7-8 and TRBJ1-6, the full variable domain is GAGVSQSPRYKVAKRGQDVALRCDPISGHVSLFWYQQALGQGPEFLTYFQNEAQLDKSGLPSDRFFAERPEGSVSTLKIQRTQQEDSAVYLCASSLGSGGSGNSPLHFGNGTRLTVT.

This clonotype was observed many times. The junction shows a germline mismatch at one end, possibly a read error. The V gene is TRBV12-3 or TRBV12-4, the J gene TRBJ2-1; 12 positions match TRBD2. CDR3 size: 14 residues. The CDR3 sequence is CASSLAGGPSEQFF. CDR3 DNA sequence: TGTGCCAGCAGTCTAGCGGGAGGGCCGAGTGAGCAGTTCTTC.

This clonotype was picked up many times. The rearrangement joins TRBV19 to TRBJ1-4; unclear D gene. In germline, CDR1 is LNHDA, CDR2 SQIVND (reference sequence). V lost 4 bases and J lost 6, with 15 bases in between. The CDR3 is 15 amino acids. CDR3 sequence: CASSKRSREDEKLFF. CDR3 nucleotide sequence: TGTGCCAGTAGTAAGAGATCGCGGGAGGATGAAAAACTGTTTTTT.

This clonotype has more than one count but fewer than ten. The chain has TRBV6-6 and TRBJ2-3, with TRBD2 identical over 11 bases. This CDR3 spans 18 amino acids. V gave up 0 bases and J gave up 1 base; unmatched junction bases: 6. Germline V lookup: CDR1 MNHNY, CDR2 SVGAGI (reference sequence). Here the CDR3 DNA reads TGTGCCAGCAGTTACTCCCTAGCGGGAGGAGGAGGCACAGATACGCAGTATTTT. Translation: CASSYSLAGGGGTDTQYF.

For the CDR3, the DNA is TGTGCCAGCTGGGGGGGGACAGGGCACAATCAGCCCCAGCATTTT. Translation gives CASWGGTGHNQPQHF. The chain employs TRBV6-1 and TRBJ1-5; 9 bases match TRBD1. CDR1 is MNHNS and CDR2 is SASEGT in the germline V gene. Unmatched junction bases numbered 8, after V lost 8 bases and J lost 3 bases. The CDR3 runs to 15 residues.

The V and J genes are TRBV9 and TRBJ1-1; 9 bases are shared with TRBD1. The germline CDR1 and CDR2 sequences are SGDLS and YYNGEE. The CDR3 consists of 13 residues. Trimming took 6 bases from V and 3 from J; bases not matched to a gene: 3. The CDR3: CASTGQGYTEAFF. The CDR3 nucleotides are TGTGCCAGCACCGGACAGGGGTACACTGAAGCTTTCTTT. The variable domain in full, completed from reference TRBV9 and TRBJ1-1, reads DSGVTQTPKHLITATGQRVTLRCSPRSGDLSVYWYQQSLDQGLQFLIQYYNGEERAKGNILERFSAQQFPDLHSELNLSSLELGDSALYFCASTGQGYTEAFFGQGTRLTVV.

The rearrangement uses TRBV11-3 and TRBJ2-1, with TRBD2 matching over 10 bases. The germline V gene has CDR1 SGHNT and CDR2 YENEEA. V lost 3 bases, J lost 0 bases, and 2 bases stayed unmatched. This CDR3 region has 16 residues. As DNA, the CDR3 is TGTGCCAGCAGCTTGACTAGCGGGTTCTCCTACAATGAGCAGTTCTTC. Amino acid sequence: CASSLTSGFSYNEQFF.

This clonotype was detected only a few times. This sequence joins TRBV7-8 and TRBJ2-7; 11 nucleotides match TRBD2. Trimming at V came to 5 bases and at J to 2 bases, leaving 5 bases not matched to a gene. The CDR3 is 15 residues long. Per germline, CDR1 SGHVS and CDR2 FQNEAQ. The CDR3 bases are TGTGCCAGCAGCAAAGGGACTAGCGGCGCCTACGAGCAGTACGTC. Translated: CASSKGTSGAYEQYV.

The V call is TRBV7-6, the J call TRBJ2-7; 9 bases map to TRBD2. This CDR3 spans 16 amino acids. V was clipped by 5 bases and J by 0 bases; unmatched bases: 8. Germline CDR1 and CDR2: SGHVS and FNYEAQ. The CDR3 sequence: CASSPTLSGSSYEQYF. In DNA, the CDR3 is TGTGCCAGCAGCCCAACTCTTAGCGGGAGCTCCTACGAGCAGTACTTC.

This clonotype has a handful of counts. This chain links TRBV11-2 with TRBJ1-5; D possibly corresponds to TRBD1 (6 bases). Trimming pared 5 bases from V and 5 bases from J, leaving 10 bases between. Germline CDR1 reads SGHAT; CDR2 reads FQNNGV. This CDR3 spans 13 amino acids. This chain's CDR3 is CASSLDRYQPQHF. The CDR3 coding sequence is TGTGCCAGCAGCCTTGACAGGTATCAGCCCCAGCATTTT.

The count of this clonotype is one. This chain uses TRBV20-1 with TRBJ1-6, with D unclear. Trimming cost V 1 base and J 0 bases, with 10 bases left between them. This CDR3 has 16 residues. Germline V gene lookup returns CDR1 DFQATT and CDR2 SNEGSKA (reference sequence). CDR3 nucleotide sequence: TGCAGTGCTAGAGTCAGTTTTAGCTCCTATAATTCACCCCTCCACTTT. It encodes CSARVSFSSYNSPLHF.